This T cell receptor beta chain was sequenced for a study of CD8 T cells in Susac syndrome. cDNA came from about 0.5 to 1 ug RNA primed by random hexamers. TCRdb redid the calling of the immunoSEQ multiplex PCR reads with MiXCR, one entry per CDR3 protein. The data contain approximately 120,000 distinct CDR3 sequences, just over 90% of them singletons. Germline lookup yields CDR1 LNHDA and CDR2 SQIVND (reference sequence). V lost 5 bases, J lost 3 bases, and 10 bases lay in between. The CDR3 sequence is 13 residues long. The receptor's source is a human donor with multiple sclerosis. The chain combines TRBV19 with TRBJ1-1, with a tentative D call TRBD1 (6 bases). Sample: CD8+ T cells from PBMCs. The CDR3 nucleotides are TGTGCCAGTAGTCCCCCAGGGGACACTGAAGCTTTCTTT. It is translated as CASSPPGDTEAFF.